This T cell receptor (beta chain) was sequenced for a study of T-cell reconstitution after alpha-beta-depleted transplantation in children. This clonotype was counted at least ten times. CDR3 size: 12 residues. Germline CDR1 is SEHNR and CDR2 is FQNEAQ (reference sequence). With 5 bases removed from V and 7 bases from J, the gap between germline ends came to 12 bases. TCRbeta library preparation incorporated unique molecular identifiers. TCRdb called the PCR reads again in MiXCR, with one record for every CDR3 protein. Among 150,000 to 200,000 distinct CDR3 sequences listed, about 14% were seen once. The sequenced sample was PBMCs from the stem cell graft donor, obtained from the stem cell graft. The receptor's source is a human donor who donated a stem cell graft to a child with acute lymphoblastic leukemia. The rearrangement links TRBV7-9 to TRBJ2-7; maybe TRBD1 (6 bases). The CDR3 DNA follows: TGTGCCAGCAGCATAACAGGGCGGGAGCAGTACTTC. It translates to CASSITGREQYF.